Listed below are T cell receptor beta chains from one sample, sequenced in a study of cytomegalovirus exposure and HLA in healthy donors. The table came from immunoSEQ multiplex PCR; TCRdb's copy has only in-frame clones and leaves some out. This table has about 160,000 clones, 84% appearing once. Sequencing used PBMCs. The source of these receptors is a man younger than 40 in good health and CMV-seronegative. The CDR3 runs from the conserved cysteine through the conserved F or W. The order of the fields is V gene, clone size, J gene, D gene, CDR3 protein, CDR3 DNA. The D gene is left open where the match is weak. Size is omitted from some rows. Given values are once, few, many or a class for expanded clones.

>TRBV4-2|few|TRBJ1-6|TRBD1
CASSQDRPGQGPSPLHF
TGTGCCAGCAGCCAAGACCGGCCGGGACAGGGACCATCACCCCTCCACTTT
>TRBV30|.|TRBJ1-2|.
CAWSVEGHSAHYGYTF
TGTGCCTGGAGTGTAGAAGGACACTCAGCCCACTATGGCTACACCTTC
>TRBV28|.|TRBJ2-3|.
CASSSWTQTQYF
TGTGCCAGCAGTTCATGGACTCAAACGCAGTATTTT
>TRBV2|.|TRBJ2-2|TRBD2
CASRSGTVGGELFF
TGTGCCAGCAGAAGCGGGACGGTTGGCGGGGAGCTGTTTTTT
>TRBV7-3|.|TRBJ1-1|.
CASSLEGVGEAFF
TGTGCCAGCAGCTTAGAAGGGGTTGGTGAAGCTTTCTTT
>TRBV19|.|TRBJ2-7|TRBD2
CASSGGLAGGYEQYF
TGTGCCAGTAGTGGAGGACTAGCTGGTGGCTACGAGCAGTACTTC
>TRBV5-8|.|TRBJ1-5|TRBD1
CASSLGTALNQPQHF
TGTGCCAGCAGCTTAGGGACAGCCTTAAATCAGCCCCAGCATTTT
>TRBV19|few|TRBJ1-3|.
CASSIDETGAGNTIYF
TGTGCCAGTAGTATAGATGAAACAGGCGCTGGAAACACCATATATTTT
>TRBV6-1|.|TRBJ2-2|.
CASSGIRGAGELFF
TGTGCCAGCAGTGGAATTAGGGGTGCCGGGGAGCTGTTTTTT
>TRBV6-5|.|TRBJ1-5|.
CASSLRAGEPQHF
TGTGCCAGCAGCCTTCGTGCCGGGGAGCCCCAGCATTTT
>TRBV28|once|TRBJ2-1|TRBD2
CATGTSGVVEQFF
TGTGCCACCGGGACTAGCGGGGTTGTTGAGCAGTTCTTC
>TRBV2|few|TRBJ2-5|TRBD1
CASSVWTGQETQYF
TGTGCCAGCAGTGTCTGGACAGGACAAGAGACCCAGTACTTC
>TRBV7-9|.|TRBJ2-1|TRBD2
CAGTTSGSGNEQFF
TGTGCCGGAACAACTAGCGGGAGTGGGAATGAGCAGTTCTTC
>TRBV27|.|TRBJ1-1|TRBD1
CASSLKGGQGEAFF
TGTGCCAGCAGTTTAAAAGGGGGCCAAGGAGAAGCTTTCTTT
>TRBV9|once|TRBJ2-7|.
CASSVGLGTTYEQYF
TGTGCCAGCAGCGTAGGTCTGGGCACCACCTACGAGCAGTACTTC
>TRBV6-5|.|TRBJ1-6|.
CASRSDSPLHF
TGTGCCAGCAGGTCCGATTCACCCCTCCACTTT
>TRBV11-1|.|TRBJ2-1|.
CASSLEGVENSYNEQFF
TGTGCCAGCAGCTTAGAGGGGGTGGAGAACTCCTACAATGAGCAGTTCTTC
>TRBV6-1|.|TRBJ1-5|.
CASSEMWSQPQHF
TGTGCCAGCAGTGAAATGTGGAGTCAGCCCCAGCATTTT
>TRBV19|.|TRBJ1-2|TRBD1
CASLLTGGIRYGYTF
TGTGCCAGCCTGCTAACAGGGGGAATTCGATATGGCTACACCTTC
>TRBV5-1|.|TRBJ1-1|.
CASSSPPRGLRELGTEAFF
TGCGCCAGCAGCTCGCCGCCGCGGGGCCTCAGGGAATTAGGCACTGAAGCTTTCTTT
>TRBV18|.|TRBJ1-2|TRBD1
CASSPGQDSYGYTF
TGTGCCAGCTCACCCGGACAGGATAGCTATGGCTACACCTTC